One and the same sample provided the 20 T cell receptor beta chains below, sequenced in a study of Ad26.COV2.S vaccination and SARS-CoV-2 variants. Treatment of the sample: some 20 received Ad26.COV2.S at low or high dose, single or two shots; several received placebo; per-sample allocation not given. Sampling was performed 63 days after the first vaccine or placebo injection. Repertoires were generated with immunoSEQ multiplex PCR, while TCRdb's copy carries only in-frame clones and drops some. Seen here are hundreds of thousands of clones, 80% to 95% observed once, and the top ten hold 9% to 15%. This material consisted of peripheral blood, taken in a trial of Ad26.COV2.S vaccine versus placebo. These receptor sequences come from a person aged 18 to 59 who received the Ad26.COV2.S COVID-19 vaccine or a placebo.

This chain joins TRBV4-1 and TRBJ2-3; a possible D gene is TRBD2 (6 bases). In germline, CDR1 is MGHRA, CDR2 YSYEKL. Trimming took off 0 bases at V and 2 bases at J, with 12 bases between the two ends. This CDR3 spans 16 amino acids. The CDR3 DNA reads TGCGCCAGCAGCCAAGACACCGGGAGAGCCACAGATACGCAGTATTTT. Amino acids: CASSQDTGRATDTQYF.

The genes are TRBV21-1 and TRBJ2-7; the table's D call of TRBD1 was not tested on the DNA. TRBV21-1 is assigned pseudogene status. The length of the CDR3 is 16 residues. The CDR3 DNA sequence: TGTGCCAGCAGCAACCCTCAGGGGTTGGGTCAATACGAGCAGTACTTC. Encoded protein: CASSNPQGLGQYEQYF.

This clone occurred a few times. The chain employs TRBV27 and TRBJ1-1; D is perhaps TRBD1 (5 bases). The CDR3 covers 15 residues. Trimming removed 5 bases from V and 1 base from J, with 14 bases in between. The germline V gene has CDR1 MNHEY and CDR2 SMNVEV (reference sequence). The CDR3 DNA reads TGTGCCAGCAGTCCCGTGTTTGGGGCGAACACTGAAGCTTTCTTT. It encodes CASSPVFGANTEAFF.

The chain has TRBV6-5 and TRBJ1-1; 10 bases are a match to TRBD1. CDR3 length: 13 residues. CDR1 and CDR2 (germline): MNHEY, SVGAGI. V was pared by 5 bases and J by 7 bases, with 4 bases of the junction left unmatched. Here the CDR3 reads CASSRTGGYEAFF. The DNA for the CDR3 is TGTGCCAGCAGTAGGACAGGGGGATATGAAGCTTTCTTT.

The chain joins TRBV5-4 to TRBJ1-1; no clear D gene. The germline V and J ends were trimmed by 4 bases and 3 bases, with 16 bases remaining between them. Per germline, CDR1 SGHNT and CDR2 YYREEE (reference sequence). The CDR3 has 15 residues. The CDR3 sequence: CASSIQDRFDTEAFF. The DNA for the CDR3 is TGTGCCAGCAGCATCCAAGACCGGTTTGACACTGAAGCTTTCTTT.

The chain combines TRBV11-2 with TRBJ2-3, with D tentatively TRBD1 (5 bases). The CDR3 consists of 13 residues. Germline CDR1 is SGHAT and CDR2 is FQNNGV. V lost 6 bases to trimming and J lost 1 base, with 8 bases between them. The CDR3 coding sequence is TGTGCCAGCAGGCAACAGGGCACAGATACGCAGTATTTT. Its protein product is CASRQQGTDTQYF.

The chain employs TRBV6-4 and TRBJ2-1; 10 bases match TRBD2. J was trimmed by 0 bases and V by 3 bases; bases with no gene match: 5. The CDR3 runs 17 residues. From germline, CDR1 is MRHNA and CDR2 SNTAGT. The DNA of the CDR3 is TGTGCCAGCAGTGAAGGGACTAGCGTGAGCTCCTACAATGAGCAGTTCTTC. Its protein product is CASSEGTSVSSYNEQFF.

The V gene is TRBV9, the J gene TRBJ2-3, with D hard to call. In germline, CDR1 is SGDLS, CDR2 YYNGEE. The V gene lost 3 bases and the J gene lost 6 bases, with 23 bases spanning the gap. This CDR3 has 17 amino acids. CDR3 amino acids: CASSARRTNPSEDTQYF. CDR3 in DNA: TGTGCCAGCAGCGCCCGAAGGACCAACCCCTCAGAGGATACGCAGTATTTT.

CDR3 residues: CAWSSPYEQYF. The CDR3 DNA sequence: TGTGCCTGGAGTTCCCCTTACGAGCAGTACTTC. The V gene is TRBV30, the J gene TRBJ2-7; D unclear. The CDR3 runs 11 residues. Germline values: CDR1 GTSNPN, CDR2 SVGIG (reference sequence). Between the trimmed V and J ends, which lost 2 bases and 4 bases, there was a span of 6 bases.

J is TRBJ2-1 and V is TRBV12-3 or TRBV12-4, with D perhaps being TRBD1 or TRBD2 (5 bases each). The CDR3 spans 12 residues. Trimming cost V 7 bases and J 11 bases, with 15 bases left between them. CDR3 loop: CASIRGLGKQFF. Written as DNA, the CDR3 is TGTGCCAGCATACGGGGCCTAGGGAAGCAGTTCTTC.

CDR3 protein: CASSSPQGRYGYTF. The CDR3 nucleotides read TGTGCCAGCAGTTCCCCACAGGGGCGGTATGGCTACACCTTC. The V and J genes are TRBV6-2 or TRBV6-3 and TRBJ1-2; 7 bases agree with TRBD1. V dropped 4 bases and J dropped 5; count of bases not matched to a gene: 7. The germline gives CDR1 MNHEY, CDR2 SVGEGT. The CDR3 runs 14 residues.

The chain links TRBV1 to TRBJ1-2. TRBV1 is a listed pseudogene. This CDR3 spans 13 amino acids. In DNA form, the CDR3 reads TGCACCAGCAGCCTCGGGACCAGCTATGGCTACACCTTC. Its translation: CTSSLGTSYGYTF.

The chain uses TRBV6-2 or TRBV6-3 and TRBJ2-2, with D tentatively TRBD2 (6 bases). CDR3 length: 15 amino acids. The germline V gene has CDR1 MNHEY and CDR2 SVGEGT. Deletions cut 4 bases from V and 6 bases from J, with 15 bases between. For the CDR3, the DNA is TGTGCCAGCAGTTCTGGGACTGGGGGTCCCGGGGAGCTGTTTTTT. Translated, it gives CASSSGTGGPGELFF.

The rearrangement uses TRBV19 and TRBJ1-4; TRBD1 agrees at 7 bases. V shed 3 bases, J shed 5 bases, and the junction held 6 bases outside the gene matches. Germline V gene lookup returns CDR1 LNHDA and CDR2 SQIVND (reference sequence). The CDR3 totals 15 residues. CDR3 nucleotide sequence: TGTGCCAGTAGTATGGGACAGCGGATAAATGAAAAACTGTTTTTT. It translates to CASSMGQRINEKLFF.

This clone was observed once. The CDR3 DNA is TGTGCCAGCAGTTCTATAGCGGGAACTTCGCAAGAGACCCAGTACTTC. Encoded protein: CASSSIAGTSQETQYF. The chain joins TRBV6-2 or TRBV6-3 to TRBJ2-5; 8 bases align to TRBD2. This CDR3 region has 16 residues. V dropped 4 bases and J dropped 2; count of bases not matched to a gene: 9. Germline lookup yields CDR1 MNHEY and CDR2 SVGEGT.

This clone occurred once. The chain recombines TRBV4-2 with TRBJ2-7, with D unclear. V lost 3 bases to trimming and J lost 8 bases, with 14 bases between them. Germline CDR1 LGHNA, CDR2 YNFKEQ. The CDR3 sequence is 13 residues long. The chain's CDR3 is CASSQGIPGQQYF. CDR3 DNA sequence: TGTGCCAGCAGCCAGGGAATACCCGGTCAGCAGTACTTC.

The rearrangement uses TRBV6-5 and TRBJ2-7; D assignment may be TRBD1 or TRBD2 (6 bases each). The length of the CDR3 is 15 residues. V lost 4 bases and J lost 3, with 16 bases in between. Germline CDR1 MNHEY, CDR2 SVGAGI. The CDR3 sequence is CASSWEWGAGYEQYF. The CDR3 DNA is TGTGCCAGCAGTTGGGAGTGGGGGGCGGGCTACGAGCAGTACTTC.

The chain carries TRBV6-5 and TRBJ2-7; 7 positions agree with TRBD1. CDR1 is MNHEY, CDR2 SVGAGI, per germline. Trimming took 6 bases from V and 3 from J; bases not matched to a gene: 5. CDR3 size: 13 residues. The CDR3 spells CASSRDSYYEQYF. CDR3 nucleotides: TGTGCCAGCAGCCGGGACAGTTACTACGAGCAGTACTTC.

V gene TRBV28 combines with J gene TRBJ2-5, with D unresolved. CDR3 length: 11 amino acids. Germline-derived CDR1 and CDR2 are MDHEN and SYDVKM. The germline V and J ends were trimmed by 5 bases and 4 bases, with 5 bases remaining between them. The CDR3 bases are TGTGCCAGCAGTCGTTCAGAGACCCAGTACTTC. Its translation: CASSRSETQYF.

The J gene is TRBJ2-1, the V gene TRBV18; D is uncertain. Trimming left V 3 bases short and J 3 bases short, with 9 bases between. CDR3 length equals 14 residues. Germline CDR1 is KGHSH and CDR2 is LQKENI. The chain's CDR3 is CASSPAKGYNEQFF. The CDR3 DNA reads TGTGCCAGCTCACCCGCCAAAGGCTACAATGAGCAGTTCTTC.